This T cell receptor beta chain was obtained from a study of CD8 T cells in Susac syndrome. The CDR3 contains 15 residues. V was pared by 3 bases and J by 4 bases, with 15 bases between. The V gene's germline CDR1 is KGHSH and CDR2 LQKENI. Sequencing targeted TCR beta in blood CD8+ and CD4+ T cells. Controls matched for sex and age were healthy donors. With random hexamers, reverse transcription was performed on 0.5 to 1 ug of RNA. TCRdb ran MiXCR on the immunoSEQ multiplex PCR reads and lists one entry per CDR3 protein. The data contain over 95,000 distinct CDR3 sequences, around 90% of them singletons.

The receptor was isolated from a human donor in good health. Sequenced material: CD8+ T cells from PBMCs. The chain employs TRBV18 and TRBJ1-1; D remains unclear. The CDR3 reads CASSPLTGRGTEAFF. The CDR3 nucleotides read TGTGCCAGCTCACCCCTAACGGGCCGCGGCACTGAAGCTTTCTTT.